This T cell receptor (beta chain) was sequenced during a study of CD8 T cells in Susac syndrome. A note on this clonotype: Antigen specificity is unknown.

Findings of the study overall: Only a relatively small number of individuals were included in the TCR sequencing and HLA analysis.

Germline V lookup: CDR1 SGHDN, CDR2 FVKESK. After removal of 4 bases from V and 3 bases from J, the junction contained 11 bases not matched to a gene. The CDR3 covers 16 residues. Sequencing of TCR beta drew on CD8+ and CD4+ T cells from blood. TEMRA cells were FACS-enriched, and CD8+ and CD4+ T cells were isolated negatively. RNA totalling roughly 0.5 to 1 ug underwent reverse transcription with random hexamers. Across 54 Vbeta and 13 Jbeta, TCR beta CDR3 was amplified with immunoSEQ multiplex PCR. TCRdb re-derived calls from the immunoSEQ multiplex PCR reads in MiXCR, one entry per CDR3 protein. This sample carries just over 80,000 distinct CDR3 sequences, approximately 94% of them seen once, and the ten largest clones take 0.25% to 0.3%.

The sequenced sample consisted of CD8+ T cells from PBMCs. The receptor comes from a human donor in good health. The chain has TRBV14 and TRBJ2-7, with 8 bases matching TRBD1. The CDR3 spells CASSPCGQGSCYEQYF. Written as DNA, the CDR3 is TGTGCCAGCAGCCCGTGCGGACAGGGAAGTTGCTACGAGCAGTACTTC. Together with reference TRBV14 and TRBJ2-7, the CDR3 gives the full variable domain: EAGVTQFPSHSVIEKGQTVTLRCDPISGHDNLYWYRRVMGKEIKFLLHFVKESKQDESGMPNNRFLAERTGGTYSTLKVQPAELEDSGVYFCASSPCGQGSCYEQYFGPGTRLTVT.